These 30 T cell receptor beta chains were sequenced from one sample in a study of blood T cells in healthy people across ages. A second PCR, run for about 7 to 11 cycles, used a sample-barcoded 5' primer plus a J-beta primer mix. TCRdb reprocessed the 5' RACE reads with MiXCR, giving one entry per CDR3 protein. Among fewer than 2,000,000 distinct CDR3 sequences listed, about 35% were seen once. The specimen sequenced was blood. These receptors were collected from a woman in her twenties or thirties in good health.

This chain joins TRBV18 and TRBJ2-7; either TRBD1 or TRBD2 may fit D (5 bases each). V gave up 2 bases and J gave up 3 bases, with 14 bases separating them. The CDR3 length is 15 residues. Germline lookup yields CDR1 KGHSH and CDR2 LQKENI. DNA of the CDR3: TGTGCCAGCTCACCAAAGGTGGGGGACCTCTACGAGCAGTACTTC. Its protein product is CASSPKVGDLYEQYF.

The J gene is TRBJ2-5, the V gene TRBV13; D could derive from TRBD1 or TRBD2 (5 bases each). CDR1 is PRHDT, CDR2 FYEKMQ, per germline (reference sequence). Trimming pared 5 bases from V and 5 bases from J, leaving 18 bases between. CDR3 length: 15 amino acids. The CDR3 region has the DNA TGTGCCAGCAGCCTATCCGGGACCCCAAGGGAGACCCAGTACTTC. Translating it yields CASSLSGTPRETQYF.

This clonotype was seen more than once but under ten times. The CDR3 DNA reads TGTGCCAGCAGCCCGCCGGGCTGGAAAGAGACCCAGTACTTC. It yields the protein CASSPPGWKETQYF. The chain employs TRBV7-9 and TRBJ2-5; D gene ambiguous. Trimming cost V 5 bases and J 3 bases, with 13 bases left between them. The CDR3 runs 14 residues. The germline V gene has CDR1 SEHNR and CDR2 FQNEAQ (reference sequence).

This clonotype was detected only a few times. This sequence joins TRBV9 and TRBJ2-1; 10 nucleotides line up with TRBD1. The CDR3 is made up of 22 amino acids. Per germline, CDR1 SGDLS and CDR2 YYNGEE. V shed 4 bases and J 7 bases; nucleotides not matched to a gene: 29. The CDR3 loop reads CASSPLALGDRGISLAPNEQFF. The CDR3 DNA reads TGTGCCAGCAGCCCTCTAGCCCTGGGGGACAGGGGAATCTCCTTAGCACCGAATGAGCAGTTCTTC.

Only one count was recorded for this clonotype. This chain connects TRBV9 to TRBJ2-2; D gene uncertain. This CDR3 spans 16 amino acids. The V end lost 6 bases, the J end lost 0 bases, and 15 bases lay between the germline ends. CDR1 and CDR2 from the germline V gene are SGDLS and YYNGEE. Written as DNA, the CDR3 is TGTGCCAGCACCCCCAGTATTGTGTCGAACACCGGGGAGCTGTTTTTT. Its translation: CASTPSIVSNTGELFF.

V is TRBV30 and J is TRBJ1-1; D unclear. The CDR3 consists of 13 residues. The germline V gene has CDR1 GTSNPN and CDR2 SVGIG (reference sequence). V was pared by 5 bases and J by 1 base, with 11 bases between. The CDR3 here is CAWATDKNTEAFF. CDR3 DNA: TGTGCCTGGGCAACGGATAAGAACACTGAAGCTTTCTTT. The entire variable domain, with the rest obtained from reference TRBV30 and TRBJ1-1, is as follows: SQTIHQWPATLVQPVGSPLSLECTVEGTSNPNLYWYRQAAGRGLQLLFYSVGIGQISSEVPQNLSASRPQDRQFILSSKKLLLSDSGFYLCAWATDKNTEAFFGQGTRLTVV.

The rearrangement uses TRBV20-1 and TRBJ2-5; 8 nucleotides line up with TRBD2. From germline, CDR1 is DFQATT and CDR2 SNEGSKA (reference sequence). J gave up 5 bases and V 6 bases, and 17 bases lay outside the gene matches. This CDR3 region has 16 residues. CDR3 nucleotide sequence: TGCAGTGCCAGGCGTCTAGCGGGTCTCGCGGCGGAGACCCAGTACTTC. Protein product: CSARRLAGLAAETQYF.

This clonotype was detected a few times. This chain's CDR3 is CASRELDRSYGYTF. DNA of the CDR3: TGTGCCAGTAGGGAGCTGGACAGGTCCTATGGCTACACCTTC. The chain combines TRBV19 with TRBJ1-2; 7 bases are a match to TRBD1. The trim removed 6 bases at V and 4 bases at J, leaving 8 bases unmatched. The CDR3 contains 14 residues. CDR1 LNHDA and CDR2 SQIVND come from the germline V gene (reference sequence). The full variable domain, rest sourced from reference TRBV19 and TRBJ1-2, is DGGITQSPKYLFRKEGQNVTLSCEQNLNHDAMYWYRQDPGQGLRLIYYSQIVNDFQKGDIAEGYSVSREKKESFPLTVTSAQKNPTAFYLCASRELDRSYGYTFGSGTRLTVV.

The chain uses TRBV27 and TRBJ2-3; the D gene is possibly TRBD2 (5 bases). Per germline, CDR1 MNHEY and CDR2 SMNVEV (reference sequence). There are 15 residues in the CDR3. V lost 0 bases, J lost 11 bases, and 18 bases lay in between. DNA for the CDR3: TGTGCCAGCAGTTTATCGATCTCCCGAGGCGAGGGGCAGTATTTT. Protein: CASSLSISRGEGQYF.

This clonotype was observed a handful of times. This chain joins TRBV6-5 and TRBJ2-5, with D maybe TRBD2 (5 bases). The CDR3 covers 13 residues. Trimming shortened V by 2 bases and J by 2 bases, and 6 bases separated the two germline ends. The germline V gene has CDR1 MNHEY and CDR2 SVGAGI. The CDR3 nucleotides are TGTGCCAGCAGTTACCAGCGGCAAGAGACCCAGTACTTC. Amino acid sequence: CASSYQRQETQYF.

This clonotype has more than one count but fewer than ten. The chain combines TRBV6-6 with TRBJ2-7; 9 bases are a match to TRBD2. The germline V gene has CDR1 MNHNY and CDR2 SVGAGI (reference sequence). The CDR3 spans 15 residues. J was trimmed by 2 bases and V by 6 bases; bases with no gene match: 8. CDR3 residues: CASSPQRGAPYEQYF. For the CDR3, the DNA is TGTGCCAGCAGCCCCCAGCGGGGGGCCCCCTACGAGCAGTACTTC.

V is TRBV20-1 and J is TRBJ2-3; D perhaps matches TRBD2 (7 bases). Trimming pared 3 bases from V and 3 bases from J, leaving 13 bases between. Germline V CDR1 and CDR2: DFQATT, SNEGSKA (reference sequence). This CDR3 comprises 14 residues. The CDR3 here is CSASTGGRTDTQYF. The CDR3 DNA follows: TGCAGTGCTAGTACGGGGGGCCGGACAGATACGCAGTATTTT.

This chain joins TRBV27 and TRBJ2-7; D may be TRBD2 (7 bases). The CDR3 length is 19 residues. Trimming removed 3 bases from V and 2 bases from J, with 26 bases in between. Germline loops: CDR1 MNHEY, CDR2 SMNVEV (reference sequence). CDR3: CASSFFPYPEGGGPYEQYF. The CDR3 DNA sequence: TGTGCCAGCAGTTTCTTTCCGTACCCGGAAGGGGGAGGGCCCTACGAGCAGTACTTC.

The V gene is TRBV15, the J gene TRBJ1-1, with D perhaps TRBD1 (5 bases). The germline V gene has CDR1 LNHNV and CDR2 YYDKDF (reference sequence). This CDR3 is built from 14 residues. V was cut by 4 bases and J by 1 base, with 10 bases left in between. CDR3 amino acids: CATSKGRGNTEAFF. Written as DNA, the CDR3 is TGTGCCACCAGCAAGGGGAGGGGGAACACTGAAGCTTTCTTT.

CDR3 in amino acids: CAIGEQGVTGELFF. Here the CDR3 DNA reads TGTGCCATAGGAGAACAGGGAGTTACCGGGGAGCTGTTTTTT. This sequence joins TRBV10-3 and TRBJ2-2; TRBD1 might be the D (6 bases). V was clipped by 9 bases and J by 5 bases, with 16 bases between them. The germline CDR1 and CDR2 sequences are ENHRY and SYGVKD. This CDR3 spans 14 amino acids.

A word on this clonotype: Since a much larger clone is just one base distant, this may be a read error. The chain employs TRBV12-3 or TRBV12-4 and TRBJ2-5, with D maybe TRBD1 (5 bases). The CDR3 extends over 13 amino acids. The CDR3 DNA is TGTGCCAGCACCGGAGCAGGGAAAGAGATCCAGTACTTC. This sequence encodes CASTGAGKEIQYF.

In its sample, this clonotype was seen many times. The rearrangement uses TRBV20-1 and TRBJ2-7; D perhaps matches TRBD1 (5 bases). Looked up from germline, CDR1 is DFQATT and CDR2 is SNEGSKA (reference sequence). Trimming took 3 bases from V and 0 from J, leaving 6 bases between them. The CDR3 covers 12 residues. The DNA for the CDR3 is TGCAGTGCTAGGGGGCCCTCCTACGAGCAGTACTTC. As protein: CSARGPSYEQYF.

About this clonotype itself: The junction shows a germline mismatch at one end, possibly a read error. This sequence joins TRBV5-1 and TRBJ1-5, with 8 positions matching TRBD1. CDR3 length equals 16 residues. Germline-derived CDR1 and CDR2 are SGHRS and YFSETQ. The CDR3 nucleotides read TGCGCCAGCGGCTTCAGGGGGCATGATGGCAATCAGCCCCAGCATTTT. Its translation: CASGFRGHDGNQPQHF.

This clonotype was seen more than once but under ten times. The chain recombines TRBV7-2 with TRBJ2-4, with D possibly TRBD2 on 6 matching bases. This CDR3 region has 16 residues. Looked up from germline, CDR1 is SGHTA and CDR2 is FQGNSA. The V end lost 4 bases, the J end lost 3 bases, and 16 bases lay between the germline ends. CDR3 DNA sequence: TGTGCCAGCAGCTGGAGGGTACTTTCTGGCAAAAACATTCAGTACTTC. Its translation is CASSWRVLSGKNIQYF.

Many counts were recorded for this clonotype. The chain employs TRBV29-1 and TRBJ2-3, with D perhaps being TRBD1 or TRBD2 (6 bases each). V lost 1 base to trimming and J lost 0 bases, with 17 bases between them. Germline V gene lookup returns CDR1 SQVTM and CDR2 ANQGSEA. The CDR3 consists of 17 residues. The CDR3 is CSVEGPRGLHSTDTQYF. CDR3 in DNA: TGCAGCGTTGAAGGGCCCCGGGGGCTTCATAGCACAGATACGCAGTATTTT.

Concerning this clonotype: It may be a read error: a sequence one base away is much more abundant. The V call is TRBV20-1, the J call TRBJ2-5; no definite D call. Per germline, CDR1 DFQATT and CDR2 SNEGSKA (reference sequence). The CDR3 is 12 residues long. Trimming took 2 bases from V and 7 from J, leaving 11 bases between them. CDR3 DNA: TGCAGTGCTAGATCCGATAGTGTGACCCAGTACTTC. Encoded protein: CSARSDSVTQYF.

The chain has TRBV30 and TRBJ1-2; D gene unclear. V was cut by 2 bases and J by 0 bases, with 4 bases left in between. This CDR3 is built from 12 residues. Germline-derived CDR1 and CDR2 are GTSNPN and SVGIG (reference sequence). CDR3 sequence (DNA): TGTGCCTGGAGTACAGCTAACTATGGCTACACCTTC. Translation gives CAWSTANYGYTF.

This clonotype was counted a few times. The rearrangement links TRBV7-3 to TRBJ2-1; no reliable D call. Germline V gene lookup returns CDR1 SGHTA and CDR2 FQGTGA. With 4 bases removed from V and 8 bases from J, the gap between germline ends came to 12 bases. The CDR3 consists of 13 residues. The CDR3 coding sequence is TGTGCCAGCAGCTATGGTCTGTTGGATGAGCAGTTCTTC. This encodes CASSYGLLDEQFF.

The chain is built from TRBV6-6 and TRBJ2-2; 12 nucleotides align to TRBD1. Trimming cost V 5 bases and J 6 bases; bases outside gene matches: 7. The CDR3 runs 16 residues. Germline V gene data show CDR1 as MNHNY and CDR2 as SVGAGI (reference sequence). CDR3 in amino acids: CASSRGTGGDSGELFF. The CDR3 nucleotides read TGTGCCAGCAGTCGCGGGACAGGGGGCGATTCCGGGGAGCTGTTTTTT.

This clonotype was observed a handful of times. The chain employs TRBV2 and TRBJ2-2; D gene unclear. Germline CDR1 SNHLY, CDR2 FYNNEI. CDR3 size: 13 residues. V lost 6 bases and J lost 5, with 10 bases in between. The CDR3 loop reads CASSGTLTGELFF. The CDR3 nucleotides read TGTGCCAGCAGCGGCACGTTAACCGGGGAGCTGTTTTTT.

The chain combines TRBV20-1 with TRBJ2-5; the D call may be TRBD1 or TRBD2 (5 bases each). Trimming shortened V by 0 bases and J by 1 base, and 12 bases separated the two germline ends. The CDR3 is made up of 15 amino acids. CDR1 is DFQATT, CDR2 SNEGSKA, per germline (reference sequence). CDR3 in amino acids: CSARDLRGVQETQYF. CDR3 sequence (DNA): TGCAGTGCTAGAGATCTGAGAGGGGTCCAAGAGACCCAGTACTTC.

This clonotype was recorded at least ten times. This chain joins TRBV7-9 and TRBJ2-1; 10 bases line up with TRBD2. The CDR3 spans 19 residues. V shed 7 bases, J shed 3 bases, and the junction held 18 bases outside the gene matches. Germline CDR1 reads SEHNR; CDR2 reads FQNEAQ (reference sequence). CDR3 sequence: CASTQPEISGGPFYNEQFF. DNA for the CDR3: TGTGCCAGCACCCAACCGGAGATTAGCGGGGGGCCCTTCTACAATGAGCAGTTCTTC.

The chain recombines TRBV13 with TRBJ2-4; 7 positions match TRBD1. Germline loops: CDR1 PRHDT, CDR2 FYEKMQ (reference sequence). The CDR3 spans 17 residues. J gave up 0 bases and V 5 bases, and 10 bases lay outside the gene matches. The CDR3, as DNA: TGTGCCAGCAGCCCGACACAGGGGCCCCTAGCCAAAAACATTCAGTACTTC. It is translated as CASSPTQGPLAKNIQYF.

J is TRBJ2-1 and V is TRBV12-3 or TRBV12-4, with D maybe TRBD2 (6 bases). The V end lost 3 bases, the J end lost 2 bases, and 11 bases lay between the germline ends. The CDR3 extends over 15 amino acids. Here the CDR3 reads CASSFRTTTYNEQFF. The CDR3 DNA sequence: TGTGCCAGCAGTTTTAGGACTACAACCTACAATGAGCAGTTCTTC.

This clonotype was seen more than once but under ten times. This chain links TRBV2 with TRBJ2-1; 7 bases are shared with TRBD1. Germline trimming cut 3 bases from V and 4 bases from J; bases unmatched to any gene: 6. CDR1 and CDR2 from the germline V gene are SNHLY and FYNNEI. The CDR3 has 15 residues. CDR3 region: CASSDDRVPYNEQFF. In DNA form, the CDR3 reads TGTGCCAGCAGTGACGACAGGGTACCTTACAATGAGCAGTTCTTC. Based on the CDR3 plus reference TRBV2 and TRBJ2-1, the full variable domain is EPEVTQTPSHQVTQMGQEVILRCVPISNHLYFYWYRQILGQKVEFLVSFYNNEISEKSEIFDDQFSVERPDGSNFTLKIRSTKLEDSAMYFCASSDDRVPYNEQFFGPGTRLTVL.